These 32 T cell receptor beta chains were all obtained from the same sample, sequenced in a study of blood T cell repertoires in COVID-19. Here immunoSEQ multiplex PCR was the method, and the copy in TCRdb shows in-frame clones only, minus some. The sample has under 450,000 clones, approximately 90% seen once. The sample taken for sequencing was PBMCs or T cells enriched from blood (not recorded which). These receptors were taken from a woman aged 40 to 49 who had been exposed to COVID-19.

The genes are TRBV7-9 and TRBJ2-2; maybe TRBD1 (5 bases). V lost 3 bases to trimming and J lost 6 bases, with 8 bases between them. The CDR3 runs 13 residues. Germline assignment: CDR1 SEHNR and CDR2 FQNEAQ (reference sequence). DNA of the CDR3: TGTGCCAGCAGCTTTCAAGGGGCCGGGGAGCTGTTTTTT. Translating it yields CASSFQGAGELFF.

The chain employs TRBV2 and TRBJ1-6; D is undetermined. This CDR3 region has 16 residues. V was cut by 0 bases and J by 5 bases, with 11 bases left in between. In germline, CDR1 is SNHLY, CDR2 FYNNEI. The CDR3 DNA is TGTGCCAGCAGTGAAGCGCGGGGTATTAATAATTCACCCCTCCACTTT. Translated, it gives CASSEARGINNSPLHF.

CDR3: CASSPLGTGFTYEQYF. The CDR3 region has the DNA TGTGCCAGCTCACCACTCGGGACAGGGTTCACCTACGAGCAGTACTTC. The chain is built from TRBV18 and TRBJ2-7; TRBD1 matches 9 bases. J lost 2 bases, V lost 1 base, and 6 bases had no gene match. Looked up from germline, CDR1 is KGHSH and CDR2 is LQKENI. This CDR3 is built from 16 residues.

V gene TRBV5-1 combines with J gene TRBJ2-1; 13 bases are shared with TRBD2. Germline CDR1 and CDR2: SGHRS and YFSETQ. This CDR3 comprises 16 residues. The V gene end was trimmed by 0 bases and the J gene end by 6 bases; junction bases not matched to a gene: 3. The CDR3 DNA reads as TGCGCCAGCAGCTTGGTCGGACTAGCGGGAGTCAATGAGCAGTTCTTC. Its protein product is CASSLVGLAGVNEQFF.

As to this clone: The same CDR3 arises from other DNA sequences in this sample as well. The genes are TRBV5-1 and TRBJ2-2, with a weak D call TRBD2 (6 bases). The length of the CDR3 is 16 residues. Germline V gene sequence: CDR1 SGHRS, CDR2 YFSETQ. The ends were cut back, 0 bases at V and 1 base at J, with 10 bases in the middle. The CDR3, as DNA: TGCGCCAGCAGCTTGGACGGGACTGGGAACACCGGGGAGCTGTTTTTT. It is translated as CASSLDGTGNTGELFF.

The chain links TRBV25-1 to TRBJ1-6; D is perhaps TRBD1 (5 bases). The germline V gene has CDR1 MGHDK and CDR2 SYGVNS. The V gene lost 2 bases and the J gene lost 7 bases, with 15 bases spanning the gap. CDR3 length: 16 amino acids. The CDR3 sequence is CASSELGDSPNSPLHF. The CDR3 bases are TGTGCCAGCAGTGAACTTGGCGACAGCCCCAATTCACCCCTCCACTTT.

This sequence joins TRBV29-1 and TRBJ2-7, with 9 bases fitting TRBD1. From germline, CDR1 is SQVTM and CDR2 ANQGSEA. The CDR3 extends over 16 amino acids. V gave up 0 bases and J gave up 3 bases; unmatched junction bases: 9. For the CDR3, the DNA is TGCAGCGTTGAAGACCTAACCCGGACAGGGGACTACGAGCAGTACTTC. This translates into CSVEDLTRTGDYEQYF.

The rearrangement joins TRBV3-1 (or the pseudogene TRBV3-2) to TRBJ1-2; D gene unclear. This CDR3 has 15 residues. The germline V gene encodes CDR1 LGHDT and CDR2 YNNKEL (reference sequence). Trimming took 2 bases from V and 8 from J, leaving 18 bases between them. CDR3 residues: CASSQSPGQSSGYTF. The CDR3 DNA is TGTGCCAGCAGCCAAAGCCCCGGGCAGTCTAGCGGCTACACCTTC.

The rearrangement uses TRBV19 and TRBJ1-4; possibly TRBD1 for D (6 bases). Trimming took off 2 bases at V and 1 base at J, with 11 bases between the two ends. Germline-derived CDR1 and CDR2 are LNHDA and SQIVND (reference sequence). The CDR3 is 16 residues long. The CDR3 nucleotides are TGTGCCAGTAGTATATGGACCAGGGGAACTAATGAAAAACTGTTTTTT. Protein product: CASSIWTRGTNEKLFF.

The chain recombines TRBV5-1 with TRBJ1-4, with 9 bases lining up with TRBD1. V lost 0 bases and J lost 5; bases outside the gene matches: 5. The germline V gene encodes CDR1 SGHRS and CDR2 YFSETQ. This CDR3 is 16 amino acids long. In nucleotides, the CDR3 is TGCGCCAGCAGCTTGGGGGGGACAGGGAGCAATGAAAAACTGTTTTTT. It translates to CASSLGGTGSNEKLFF.

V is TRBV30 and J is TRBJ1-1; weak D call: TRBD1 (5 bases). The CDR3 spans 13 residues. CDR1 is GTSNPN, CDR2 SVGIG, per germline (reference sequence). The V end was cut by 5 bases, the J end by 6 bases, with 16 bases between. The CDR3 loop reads CAWAPLGGPEAFF. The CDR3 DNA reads TGTGCCTGGGCACCCTTGGGGGGACCTGAAGCTTTCTTT.

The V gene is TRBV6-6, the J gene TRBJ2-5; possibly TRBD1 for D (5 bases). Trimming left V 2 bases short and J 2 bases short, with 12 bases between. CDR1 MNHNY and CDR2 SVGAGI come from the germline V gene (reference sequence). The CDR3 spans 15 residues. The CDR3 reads CASSYPLGAQETQYF. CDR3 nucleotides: TGTGCCAGCAGTTACCCCCTAGGGGCTCAAGAGACCCAGTACTTC.

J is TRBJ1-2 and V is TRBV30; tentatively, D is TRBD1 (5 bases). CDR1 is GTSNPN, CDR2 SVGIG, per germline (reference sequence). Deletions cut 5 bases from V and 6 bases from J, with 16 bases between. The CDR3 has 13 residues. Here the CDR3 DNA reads TGTGCCTGGGATACAGGTACGCGTGATGGCTACACCTTC. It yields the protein CAWDTGTRDGYTF.

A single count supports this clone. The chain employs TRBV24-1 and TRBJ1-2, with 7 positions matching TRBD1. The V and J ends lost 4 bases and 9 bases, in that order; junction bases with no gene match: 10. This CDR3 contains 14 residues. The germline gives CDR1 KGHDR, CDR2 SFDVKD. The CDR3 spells CATSDNGTAPRYTF. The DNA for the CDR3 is TGTGCCACCAGTGACAATGGGACAGCTCCTCGCTACACCTTC.

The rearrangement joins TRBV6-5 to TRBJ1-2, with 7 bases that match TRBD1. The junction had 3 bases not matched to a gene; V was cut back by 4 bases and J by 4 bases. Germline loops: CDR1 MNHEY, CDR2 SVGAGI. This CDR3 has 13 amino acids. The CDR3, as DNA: TGTGCCAGCAGTTTGACAGGGACCTATGGCTACACCTTC. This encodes CASSLTGTYGYTF.

The CDR3 spells CASSVVGGTIAADTQYF. CDR3 in DNA: TGTGCCAGCAGCGTAGTCGGTGGGACAATAGCCGCAGATACGCAGTATTTT. The V and J genes are TRBV9 and TRBJ2-3, with TRBD1 as a possible D gene (6 bases). V was shortened by 0 bases and J by 4 bases, with 18 bases between the two germline ends. Germline lookup yields CDR1 SGDLS and CDR2 YYNGEE. The CDR3 runs 17 residues. The full variable domain, its missing parts supplied by reference TRBV9 and TRBJ2-3, is DSGVTQTPKHLITATGQRVTLRCSPRSGDLSVYWYQQSLDQGLQFLIQYYNGEERAKGNILERFSAQQFPDLHSELNLSSLELGDSALYFCASSVVGGTIAADTQYFGPGTRLTVL.

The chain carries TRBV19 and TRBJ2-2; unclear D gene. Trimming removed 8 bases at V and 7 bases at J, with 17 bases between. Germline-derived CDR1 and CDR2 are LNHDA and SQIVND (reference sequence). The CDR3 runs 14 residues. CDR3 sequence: CASSSGQTIGELFF. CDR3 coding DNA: TGTGCCAGTTCGTCGGGTCAGACCATCGGGGAGCTGTTTTTT.

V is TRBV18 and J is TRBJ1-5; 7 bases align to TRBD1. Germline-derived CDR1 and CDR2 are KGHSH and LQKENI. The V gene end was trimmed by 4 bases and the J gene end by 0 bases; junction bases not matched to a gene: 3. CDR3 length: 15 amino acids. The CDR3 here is CASSRQGSSNQPQHF. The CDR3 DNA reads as TGTGCCAGCTCACGACAGGGTAGTAGCAATCAGCCCCAGCATTTT.

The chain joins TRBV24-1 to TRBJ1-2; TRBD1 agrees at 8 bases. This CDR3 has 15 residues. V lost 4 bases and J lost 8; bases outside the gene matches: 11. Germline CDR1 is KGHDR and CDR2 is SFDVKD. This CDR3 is CATSDRQGTRSGYTF. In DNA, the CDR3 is TGTGCCACCAGTGACCGACAGGGGACGAGGTCCGGCTACACCTTC.

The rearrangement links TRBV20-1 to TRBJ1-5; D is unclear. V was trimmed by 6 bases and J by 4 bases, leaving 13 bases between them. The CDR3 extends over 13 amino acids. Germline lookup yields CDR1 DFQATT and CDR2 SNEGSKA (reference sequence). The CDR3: CSASPQLNQPQHF. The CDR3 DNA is TGCAGTGCAAGTCCCCAACTTAATCAGCCCCAGCATTTT.

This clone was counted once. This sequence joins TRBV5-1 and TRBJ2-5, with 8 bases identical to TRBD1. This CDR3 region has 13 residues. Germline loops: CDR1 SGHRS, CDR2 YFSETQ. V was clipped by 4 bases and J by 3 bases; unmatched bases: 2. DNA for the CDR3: TGCGCCAGCAGCAAGGACAGGGAAGAGACCCAGTACTTC. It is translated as CASSKDREETQYF.

CDR3 bases: TGTGCCAGCAGTTTGTCGCAGAGGGTGGACAGACAAAACATTCAGTACTTC. Translating gives CASSLSQRVDRQNIQYF. The chain is built from TRBV27 and TRBJ2-4; tentatively, D is TRBD1 (6 bases). V lost 3 bases and J 5 bases, leaving 20 bases between the germline ends. Germline V CDR1 and CDR2: MNHEY, SMNVEV (reference sequence). There are 17 residues in the CDR3.

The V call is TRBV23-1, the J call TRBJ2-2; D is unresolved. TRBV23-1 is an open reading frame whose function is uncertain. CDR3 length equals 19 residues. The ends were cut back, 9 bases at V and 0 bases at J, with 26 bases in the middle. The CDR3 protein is CASPTSRPFLAPNTGELFF. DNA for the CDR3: TGCGCCAGTCCCACCAGTCGTCCTTTTTTAGCACCGAACACCGGGGAGCTGTTTTTT.

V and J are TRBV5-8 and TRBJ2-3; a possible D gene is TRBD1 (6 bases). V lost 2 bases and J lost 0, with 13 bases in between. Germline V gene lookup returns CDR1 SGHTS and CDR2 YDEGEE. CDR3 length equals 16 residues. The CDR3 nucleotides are TGTGCCAGCAGCTTCGGACAGTTACAAAGCACAGATACGCAGTATTTT. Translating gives CASSFGQLQSTDTQYF.

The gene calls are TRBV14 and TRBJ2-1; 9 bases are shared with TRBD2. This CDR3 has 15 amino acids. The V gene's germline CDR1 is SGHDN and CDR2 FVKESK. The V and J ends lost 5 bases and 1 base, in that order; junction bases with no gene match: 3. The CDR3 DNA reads TGTGCCAGCAGCGAGCTAGCGGGGTCCTACAATGAGCAGTTCTTC. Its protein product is CASSELAGSYNEQFF. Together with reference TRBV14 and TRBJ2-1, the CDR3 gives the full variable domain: EAGVTQFPSHSVIEKGQTVTLRCDPISGHDNLYWYRRVMGKEIKFLLHFVKESKQDESGMPNNRFLAERTGGTYSTLKVQPAELEDSGVYFCASSELAGSYNEQFFGPGTRLTVL.

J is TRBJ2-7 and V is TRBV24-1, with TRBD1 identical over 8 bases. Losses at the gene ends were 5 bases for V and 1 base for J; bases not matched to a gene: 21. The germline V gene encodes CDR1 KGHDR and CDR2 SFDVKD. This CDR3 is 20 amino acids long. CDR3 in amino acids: CATSGGVQVDRVGLSYEQYF. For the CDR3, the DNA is TGTGCCACCAGTGGGGGGGTTCAAGTGGACAGGGTAGGGCTATCCTACGAGCAGTACTTC.

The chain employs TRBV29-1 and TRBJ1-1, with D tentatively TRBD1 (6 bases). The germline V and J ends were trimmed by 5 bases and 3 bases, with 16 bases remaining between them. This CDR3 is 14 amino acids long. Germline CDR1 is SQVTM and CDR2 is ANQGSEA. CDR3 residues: CSVHQQGVDTEAFF. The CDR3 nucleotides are TGCAGCGTTCACCAACAGGGAGTGGACACTGAAGCTTTCTTT. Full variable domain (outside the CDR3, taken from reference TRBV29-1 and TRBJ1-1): SAVISQKPSRDICQRGTSLTIQCQVDSQVTMMFWYRQQPGQSLTLIATANQGSEATYESGFVIDKFPISRPNLTFSTLTVSNMSPEDSSIYLCSVHQQGVDTEAFFGQGTRLTVV.

This chain's CDR3 is CATYAGQMNTEAFF. The CDR3 DNA reads as TGTGCCACCTATGCTGGGCAGATGAACACTGAAGCTTTCTTT. V gene TRBV10-3 combines with J gene TRBJ1-1; D gene ambiguous. CDR1 and CDR2 (germline): ENHRY, SYGVKD. There are 14 residues in the CDR3. Trimming stripped 10 bases from V and 0 bases from J, with 15 bases between.

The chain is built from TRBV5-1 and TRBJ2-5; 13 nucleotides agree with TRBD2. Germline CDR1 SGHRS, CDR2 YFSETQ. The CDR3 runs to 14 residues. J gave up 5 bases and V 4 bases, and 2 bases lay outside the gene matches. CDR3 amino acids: CASSPTSGGETQYF. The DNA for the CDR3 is TGCGCCAGCAGCCCGACTAGCGGGGGGGAGACCCAGTACTTC. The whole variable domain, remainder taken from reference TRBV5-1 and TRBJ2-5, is KAGVTQTPRYLIKTRGQQVTLSCSPISGHRSVSWYQQTPGQGLQFLFEYFSETQRNKGNFPGRFSGRQFSNSRSEMNVSTLELGDSALYLCASSPTSGGETQYFGPGTRLLVL.

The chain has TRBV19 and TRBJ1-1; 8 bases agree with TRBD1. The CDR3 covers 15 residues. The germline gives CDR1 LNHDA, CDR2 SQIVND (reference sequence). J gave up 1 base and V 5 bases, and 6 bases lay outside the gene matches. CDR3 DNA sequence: TGTGCCAGTAGTTCCGCCGGGACAGGGAACACTGAAGCTTTCTTT. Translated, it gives CASSSAGTGNTEAFF.

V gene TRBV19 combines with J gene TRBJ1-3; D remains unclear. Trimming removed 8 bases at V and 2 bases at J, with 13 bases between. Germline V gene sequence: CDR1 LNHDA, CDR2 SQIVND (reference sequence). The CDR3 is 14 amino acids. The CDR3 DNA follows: TGTGCCAGTTCTTTTGCGGGCGCTGGAAACACCATATATTTT. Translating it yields CASSFAGAGNTIYF. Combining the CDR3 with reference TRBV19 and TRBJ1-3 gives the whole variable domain DGGITQSPKYLFRKEGQNVTLSCEQNLNHDAMYWYRQDPGQGLRLIYYSQIVNDFQKGDIAEGYSVSREKKESFPLTVTSAQKNPTAFYLCASSFAGAGNTIYFGEGSWLTVV.

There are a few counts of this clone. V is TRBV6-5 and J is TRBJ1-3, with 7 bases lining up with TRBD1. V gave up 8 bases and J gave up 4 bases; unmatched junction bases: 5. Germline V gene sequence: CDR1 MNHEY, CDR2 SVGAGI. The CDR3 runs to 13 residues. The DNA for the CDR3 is TGTGCCAGCGAACAGGGGACCGGAAACACCATATATTTT. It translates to CASEQGTGNTIYF.